Below, 16 T cell receptor beta chains from the same sample are listed, as sequenced in a study of CD8 T cell repertoires and HIV-1 epitope variants. No antigen has been assigned to these receptors. Sequenced by immunoSEQ multiplex PCR; TCRdb stores in-frame clones only, minus some. The repertoire holds under 7,500 clones, with 65% to 70% as singletons. Material: cultured CD8+ T cells derived from PBMCs. The source is a male donor with HIV.

V usage is TRBV28 and J usage is TRBJ1-4; no reliable D call. The V and J ends lost 7 bases and 12 bases respectively, with 9 bases between them. The CDR3 totals 10 residues. The germline V gene has CDR1 MDHEN and CDR2 SYDVKM. Here the CDR3 reads CASKNNQLFF. The CDR3 DNA is TGTGCCAGCAAGAACAATCAACTGTTTTTT.

The J gene is TRBJ1-1, the V gene TRBV6-5; 9 nucleotides line up with TRBD1. Losses at the gene ends were 4 bases for V and 4 bases for J; bases not matched to a gene: 4. CDR1 is MNHEY, CDR2 SVGAGI, per germline. The CDR3 length is 14 residues. The CDR3 reads CASSWGTGRTEAFF. CDR3 sequence (DNA): TGTGCCAGCAGTTGGGGGACAGGGCGCACTGAAGCTTTCTTT.

The chain's CDR3 is CASSPGARANYGYTF. CDR3 bases: TGCGCCAGCAGCCCAGGGGCCCGAGCTAACTATGGCTACACCTTC. The V call is TRBV4-3, the J call TRBJ1-2; a possible D gene is TRBD1 (6 bases). This CDR3 spans 15 amino acids. Germline V gene lookup returns CDR1 LGHNA and CDR2 YSLEER. V dropped 4 bases and J dropped 0 bases, with 12 bases sitting between them.

The chain recombines TRBV19 with TRBJ2-1, with a tentative D call TRBD2 (7 bases). V was shortened by 1 base and J by 9 bases, with 10 bases between the two germline ends. This CDR3 has 13 residues. Per the germline V gene, CDR1 is LNHDA and CDR2 is SQIVND (reference sequence). CDR3 sequence: CASSIGGGGEQFF. Here the CDR3 DNA reads TGTGCCAGTAGTATAGGAGGGGGGGGTGAGCAGTTCTTC. Full variable domain (rest looked up from reference TRBV19 and TRBJ2-1): DGGITQSPKYLFRKEGQNVTLSCEQNLNHDAMYWYRQDPGQGLRLIYYSQIVNDFQKGDIAEGYSVSREKKESFPLTVTSAQKNPTAFYLCASSIGGGGEQFFGPGTRLTVL.

The chain combines TRBV6-6 with TRBJ1-6, with no clear D. CDR1 MNHNY and CDR2 SVGAGI come from the germline V gene (reference sequence). Trimming took 2 bases from V and 10 from J, leaving 6 bases between them. The CDR3 has 12 residues. CDR3: CASSYEVSPLHF. DNA of the CDR3: TGTGCCAGCAGTTACGAAGTATCACCCCTCCACTTT.

This clone has just one count. The chain joins TRBV9 to TRBJ2-5, with no clear D. The CDR3 length is 12 residues. The germline V gene has CDR1 SGDLS and CDR2 YYNGEE. V shed 0 bases and J shed 4 bases, with 4 bases lying between them. As DNA, the CDR3 is TGTGCCAGCAGCGTAGGTTCAGAGACCCAGTACTTC. Translation gives CASSVGSETQYF.

This chain uses TRBV5-8 with TRBJ1-1; TRBD1 is a possible D gene (5 bases). The V gene lost 2 bases and the J gene lost 1 base, with 9 bases spanning the gap. The CDR3 contains 14 residues. Germline V gene data show CDR1 as SGHTS and CDR2 as YDEGEE. For the CDR3, the DNA is TGTGCCAGCAGCTTTGGGACTGGGAACACTGAAGCTTTCTTT. Encoded protein: CASSFGTGNTEAFF.

The rearrangement links TRBV5-4 to TRBJ2-3, with 7 bases lining up with TRBD1. With V trimmed by 0 bases and J by 6 bases, 1 base remained unmatched. The CDR3 runs 13 residues. Germline CDR1 and CDR2: SGHNT and YYREEE (reference sequence). CDR3 protein: CASSLVQGDTQYF. CDR3 DNA: TGTGCCAGCAGCTTGGTACAGGGGGATACGCAGTATTTT.

Only one count was recorded for this clone. The V and J genes are TRBV6-5 and TRBJ2-7; the match to TRBD2 covers 8 bases. The length of the CDR3 is 15 residues. CDR1 and CDR2 from the germline V gene are MNHEY and SVGAGI. Losses at the gene ends were 3 bases for V and 0 bases for J; bases not matched to a gene: 4. This CDR3 reads CASSYTSGGSYEQYF. The CDR3 coding sequence is TGTGCCAGCAGTTATACAAGCGGGGGCTCCTACGAGCAGTACTTC.

This CDR3 reads CASSIMSDNEQFF. CDR3 sequence (DNA): TGTGCCAGTAGTATTATGTCCGACAATGAGCAGTTCTTC. The chain has TRBV19 and TRBJ2-1; D not resolved. The CDR3 runs to 13 residues. V lost 3 bases to trimming and J lost 5 bases, with 8 bases between them. Germline V gene lookup returns CDR1 LNHDA and CDR2 SQIVND (reference sequence).

This clone was seen a few times. The chain joins TRBV10-2 to TRBJ1-1; D gene unclear. The germline V gene has CDR1 WSHSY and CDR2 SAAADI. V lost 2 bases to trimming and J lost 0 bases, with 1 base between them. This CDR3 is built from 12 residues. The CDR3 loop is CASSEMNTEAFF. The CDR3 bases are TGCGCCAGCAGTGAGATGAACACTGAAGCTTTCTTT.

The chain is built from TRBV7-2 and TRBJ2-5; 8 bases line up with TRBD1. In germline, CDR1 is SGHTA, CDR2 FQGNSA. This CDR3 spans 14 amino acids. Germline trimming cut 3 bases from V and 5 bases from J; bases unmatched to any gene: 5. CDR3: CASSFTGGEETQYF. CDR3 DNA: TGTGCCAGCAGCTTCACAGGGGGTGAGGAGACCCAGTACTTC.

This clone appeared once. The chain links TRBV5-8 to TRBJ2-7; D is unresolved. Germline V gene data show CDR1 as SGHTS and CDR2 as YDEGEE. V lost 0 bases to trimming and J lost 6 bases, with 7 bases between them. CDR3 length equals 12 residues. CDR3 protein: CASSLALAEQYF. The CDR3 nucleotides read TGTGCCAGCAGCTTGGCGCTTGCCGAGCAGTACTTC.

This clone has a handful of counts. The rearrangement uses TRBV9 and TRBJ2-7; 7 nucleotides match TRBD2. Losses at the gene ends were 4 bases for V and 2 bases for J; bases not matched to a gene: 12. Germline values: CDR1 SGDLS, CDR2 YYNGEE. The CDR3 extends over 16 amino acids. The CDR3 DNA follows: TGTGCCAGCAGCCCTTCTAGCGGCCGAGGAGCCTACGAGCAGTACTTC. Residues: CASSPSSGRGAYEQYF.

This clone was seen a handful of times. The rearrangement uses TRBV7-9 and TRBJ2-7, with a tentative D call TRBD2 (5 bases). CDR3 length: 16 amino acids. Per the germline V gene, CDR1 is SEHNR and CDR2 is FQNEAQ (reference sequence). Between the trimmed V and J ends, which lost 0 bases and 2 bases, there was a span of 14 bases. CDR3: CASSLAGSSHAYEQYF. The CDR3 DNA reads TGTGCCAGCAGCTTAGCGGGGAGCTCGCACGCCTACGAGCAGTACTTC. Looking up the rest from reference TRBV7-9 and TRBJ2-7 gives the full variable domain: DTGVSQNPRHKITKRGQNVTFRCDPISEHNRLYWYRQTLGQGPEFLTYFQNEAQLEKSRLLSDRFSAERPKGSFSTLEIQRTEQGDSAMYLCASSLAGSSHAYEQYFGPGTRLTVT.

The genes are TRBV16 and TRBJ1-2; TRBD1 might be the D (5 bases). Trimming took 0 bases from V and 8 from J, leaving 34 bases between them. The V gene's germline CDR1 is KGHSY and CDR2 FQNENV. This CDR3 contains 21 residues. This CDR3 is CASSQSPGAGVTAGIERGYTF. CDR3 DNA: TGTGCCAGCAGCCAATCGCCCGGGGCTGGGGTCACGGCGGGTATTGAAAGAGGCTACACCTTC.